Presented here are 4 T cell receptor beta chains from one specimen sequenced in a study of blood T cell repertoires in COVID-19. The protocol was immunoSEQ multiplex PCR, while the TCRdb copy is restricted to in-frame clones and leaves out a portion. The repertoire holds approximately 160,000 clones, under 90% seen once, with roughly 19% in the top ten. Specimen: peripheral blood. The receptors stem from a woman older than 75 with acute or convalescent COVID-19.

The chain has TRBV6-6 and TRBJ2-1; 9 bases are a match to TRBD1. This CDR3 has 16 amino acids. The germline gives CDR1 MNHNY, CDR2 SVGAGI (reference sequence). V gave up 6 bases and J gave up 1 base; unmatched junction bases: 7. The CDR3 nucleotides are TGTGCCAGCAGGCTGACAGGGGGTGGGTCCTACAATGAGCAGTTCTTC. It yields the protein CASRLTGGGSYNEQFF.

This clone occurred once. The chain has TRBV11-3 and TRBJ1-2, with no clear D. Trimming cost V 3 bases and J 8 bases, with 13 bases left between them. The germline V gene has CDR1 SGHNT and CDR2 YENEEA. This CDR3 spans 13 amino acids. CDR3 residues: CASSFSSGRGYTF. CDR3 sequence (DNA): TGTGCCAGCAGCTTCTCGTCAGGCCGAGGCTACACCTTC.

The chain employs TRBV6-5 and TRBJ1-1; no clear D gene. In germline, CDR1 is MNHEY, CDR2 SVGAGI. CDR3 length equals 14 residues. V lost 6 bases and J lost 4, with 15 bases in between. The DNA of the CDR3 is TGTGCCAGCAGCCGGGATTTTAAGGGCACTGAAGCTTTCTTT. Translation gives CASSRDFKGTEAFF.

This clone was recorded a few times. The same CDR3 is also encoded by other DNA sequences in this sample. The J gene is TRBJ2-5, the V gene TRBV5-1; D possibly corresponds to TRBD2 (5 bases). CDR3 length: 14 residues. V lost 0 bases to trimming and J lost 5 bases, with 11 bases between them. Germline loops: CDR1 SGHRS, CDR2 YFSETQ. CDR3 coding DNA: TGCGCCAGCAGCTTGGGTGGGAGCGGCGAGACCCAGTACTTC. This translates into CASSLGGSGETQYF.